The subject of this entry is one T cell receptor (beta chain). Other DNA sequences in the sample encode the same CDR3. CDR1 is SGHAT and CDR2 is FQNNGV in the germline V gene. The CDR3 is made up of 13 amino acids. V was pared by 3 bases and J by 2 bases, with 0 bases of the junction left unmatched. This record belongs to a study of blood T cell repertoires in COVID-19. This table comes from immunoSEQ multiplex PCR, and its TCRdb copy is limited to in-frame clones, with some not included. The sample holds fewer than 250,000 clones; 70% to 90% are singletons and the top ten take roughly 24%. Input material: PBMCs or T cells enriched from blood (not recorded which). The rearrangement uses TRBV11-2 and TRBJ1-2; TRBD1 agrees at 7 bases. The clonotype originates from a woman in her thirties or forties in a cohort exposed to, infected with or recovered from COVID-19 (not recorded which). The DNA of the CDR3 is TGTGCCAGCAGCTTGGGACAGAACTATGGCTACACCTTC. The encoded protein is CASSLGQNYGYTF.